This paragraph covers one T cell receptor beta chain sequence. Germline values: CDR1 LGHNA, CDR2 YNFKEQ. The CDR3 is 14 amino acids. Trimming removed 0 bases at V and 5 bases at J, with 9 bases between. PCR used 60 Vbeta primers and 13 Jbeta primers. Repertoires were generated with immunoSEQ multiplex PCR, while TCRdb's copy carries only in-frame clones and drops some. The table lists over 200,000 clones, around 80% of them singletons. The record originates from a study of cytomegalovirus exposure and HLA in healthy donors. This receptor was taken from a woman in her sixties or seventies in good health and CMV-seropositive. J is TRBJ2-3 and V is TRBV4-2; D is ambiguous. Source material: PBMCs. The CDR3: CASSQDYKRDTQYF. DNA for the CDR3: TGTGCCAGCAGCCAAGACTATAAAAGAGATACGCAGTATTTT.